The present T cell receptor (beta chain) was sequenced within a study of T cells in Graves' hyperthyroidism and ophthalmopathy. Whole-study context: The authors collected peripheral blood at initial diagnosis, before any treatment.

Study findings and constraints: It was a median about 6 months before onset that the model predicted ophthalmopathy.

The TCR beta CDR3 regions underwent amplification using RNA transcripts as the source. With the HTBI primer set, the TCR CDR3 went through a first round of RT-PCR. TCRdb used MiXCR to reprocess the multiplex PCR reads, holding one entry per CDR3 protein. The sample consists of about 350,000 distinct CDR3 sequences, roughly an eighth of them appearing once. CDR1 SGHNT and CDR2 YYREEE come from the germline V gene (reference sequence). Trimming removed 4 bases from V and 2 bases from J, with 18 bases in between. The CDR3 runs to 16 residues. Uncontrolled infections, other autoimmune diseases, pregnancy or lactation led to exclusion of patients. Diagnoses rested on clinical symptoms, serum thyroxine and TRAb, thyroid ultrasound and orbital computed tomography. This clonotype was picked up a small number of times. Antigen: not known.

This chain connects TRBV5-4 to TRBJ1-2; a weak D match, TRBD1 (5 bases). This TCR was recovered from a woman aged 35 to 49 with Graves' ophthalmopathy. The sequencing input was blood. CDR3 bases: TGTGCCAGCAGCCCCGGGACGTCACTCTCCAACTATGGCTACACCTTC. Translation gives CASSPGTSLSNYGYTF.